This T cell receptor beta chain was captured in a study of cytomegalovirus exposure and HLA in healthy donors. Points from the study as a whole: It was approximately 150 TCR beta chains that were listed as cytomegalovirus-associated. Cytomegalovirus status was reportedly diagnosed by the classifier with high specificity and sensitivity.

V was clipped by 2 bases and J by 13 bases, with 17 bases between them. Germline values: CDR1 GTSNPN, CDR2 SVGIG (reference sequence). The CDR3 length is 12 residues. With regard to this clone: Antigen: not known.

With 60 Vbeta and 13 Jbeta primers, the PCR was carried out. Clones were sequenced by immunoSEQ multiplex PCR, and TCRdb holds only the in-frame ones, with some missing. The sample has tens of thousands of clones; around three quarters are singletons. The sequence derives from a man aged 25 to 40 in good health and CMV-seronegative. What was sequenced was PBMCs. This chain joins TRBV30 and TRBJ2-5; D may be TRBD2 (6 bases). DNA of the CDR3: TGTGCCTGGAGTCAAGGGCCTGGGGGGTGGTACTTC. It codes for CAWSQGPGGWYF.